The source of this T cell receptor beta chain is a study of post-analysis software for immune sequencing data (dated by TCRdb to between 2015 and 2016). Broadly, across the study: Relapsing-remitting, secondary progressive and progressive-relapsing multiple sclerosis were recorded as disease courses, and subtype annotation was lacking for some patients. Patient repertoires were compared against 11 previously published healthy control repertoires from donors aged about 6 to 26 years. A subset of samples was prepared in parallel using single-end sample barcoding, then pooled and co-amplified after Illumina adapter ligation.

To demonstrate the VDJtools post-analysis software, TCR beta repertoires were profiled from the peripheral blood of 10 to 15 young patients with multiple sclerosis. The patients with multiple sclerosis were children and adolescents between roughly 6 and 17 years of age. In its sample, this clonotype was seen a few times. Its specific antigen is unknown. There are no base qualities to consult, and no much larger clone falls within one base. Spanning cysteine to phenylalanine, the CDR3 consists of 15 amino acids. Here the CDR3 DNA is all that survives: 45 bases in frame from base 1. At the junction V is shortened by 6 bases and J by 1 base, with 15 bases in between. The library relied on PCR. Sequencing was carried out with an Illumina HiSeq 2500. Unique molecular identifiers were incorporated into TCR beta cDNA libraries to reduce PCR and sequencing biases. Every 1 to 10 million input T cells yielded around 500,000 cDNA molecules, meaning each molecule approximated one T cell. The same protocol used for the earlier healthy control dataset was applied to prepare and sequence the patient libraries. Samples belonging to the same batch were prepared together, multiplexed and sequenced on a shared HiSeq lane. The source study handled its data this way. MIGEC was used to process the raw barcoded reads, and molecular identifier groups with only a single read were discarded before consensus assembly and CDR3 extraction. VDJtools was used for post-analysis of the clonotype tables, with diversity normalized by down-sampling every dataset to the smallest sample size. Repertoire overlap clustering matched CDR3 amino acid but not nucleotide sequences to correct batch-related cross-sample contamination. TCRdb cleaned the public reads at Q25 with fastp, built clones with MiXCR and kept in-frame beta chains. Rows are combined by CDR3 protein, so each entry shows the most common genes and DNA. TCRdb's processing, not the authors' own work, is the source of the V and J calls. The sample profile shows 750,000 to 950,000 distinct CDR3 sequences; around 46% of them were found once. The ten most abundant clones make up roughly 4.4% of the sample.

General conclusions and limits of the study: Normalized Chao1 diversity was significantly lower in multiple sclerosis patients than controls, suggesting substantial peripheral T-cell clonal expansion. When samples were clustered directly using the F measure, samples prepared in the same batch co-clustered strongly, which prompted a batch-effect correction. Patients showed significantly higher frequencies than controls for a handful of TRBV segments, among them TRBV5-6, TRBV5-1 and TRBV20-1. The control group was slightly older than the multiple sclerosis patient group.

This TCR came from a girl aged 10-17 years with multiple sclerosis. Here the chain combines TRBV12-3 or TRBV12-4 and TRBJ1-1, and the D gene may be TRBD1, 6 bases matching. Sequenced sample: blood. CDR3 protein: CASSRSGARNTEAFF. The nucleotide sequence is TGTGCCAGCAGCCGTTCGGGGGCGAGGAACACTGAAGCTTTCTTT.